This entry lists 18 T cell receptor beta chains sequenced from one sample in a study of blood T cell repertoires in COVID-19. Repertoires were generated with immunoSEQ multiplex PCR, while TCRdb's copy carries only in-frame clones and drops some. Of around 80,000 clones listed, over 65% are singletons. Material for sequencing was peripheral blood. The receptors derive from a middle-aged man with active or convalescent COVID-19.

The chain has TRBV5-1 and TRBJ2-4, with D tentatively TRBD2 (7 bases). The CDR3 is 13 residues long. The V end was cut by 0 bases, the J end by 9 bases, with 10 bases between. Germline CDR1 is SGHRS and CDR2 is YFSETQ. The CDR3 is CASSLGGGGIQYF. CDR3 nucleotide sequence: TGCGCCAGCAGCTTGGGCGGGGGCGGCATTCAGTACTTC.

The chain is built from TRBV19 and TRBJ2-7, with 9 bases lining up with TRBD1. After removal of 3 bases from V and 6 bases from J, the junction contained 9 bases not matched to a gene. This CDR3 spans 15 amino acids. Germline V gene lookup returns CDR1 LNHDA and CDR2 SQIVND (reference sequence). CDR3 protein: CASSIRGTGKSEQYF. For the CDR3, the DNA is TGTGCCAGTAGTATCCGTGGGACAGGGAAGAGCGAGCAGTACTTC.

This chain uses TRBV7-9 with TRBJ1-6; 8 nucleotides agree with TRBD1. CDR1 and CDR2 (germline): SEHNR, FQNEAQ (reference sequence). CDR3 size: 15 residues. Losses at the gene ends were 1 base for V and 6 bases for J; bases not matched to a gene: 2. This CDR3 reads CASSLGQGSNSPLHF. The CDR3 nucleotides read TGTGCCAGCAGCTTAGGACAGGGGAGTAATTCACCCCTCCACTTT.

The CDR3 bases are TGTGCCAGCAGCCTGGGACACAGGGAGACCCAGTACTTC. This encodes CASSLGHRETQYF. The chain joins TRBV7-3 to TRBJ2-5, with D perhaps matching TRBD1 (6 bases). V shed 5 bases and J shed 5 bases, with 12 bases lying between them. The CDR3 loop spans 13 amino acids. Germline CDR1 and CDR2: SGHTA and FQGTGA.

The rearrangement uses TRBV25-1 and TRBJ1-2; D is possibly TRBD1 (5 bases). V lost 0 bases and J lost 3, with 11 bases in between. This CDR3 contains 15 residues. The germline gives CDR1 MGHDK, CDR2 SYGVNS. In DNA, the CDR3 is TGTGCCAGCAGTGAATATTTGGGGGGACACTATGGCTACACCTTC. Protein sequence: CASSEYLGGHYGYTF.

The chain joins TRBV5-8 to TRBJ2-2; D is undetermined. Germline V gives CDR1 SGHTS, CDR2 YDEGEE. The CDR3 contains 13 residues. Trimming removed 0 bases at V and 4 bases at J, with 4 bases between. This CDR3 reads CASSLDSTGELFF. The CDR3 DNA sequence: TGTGCCAGCAGCTTGGACTCCACCGGGGAGCTGTTTTTT.

For the CDR3, the DNA is TGTGCCAGTAGTACCCAGGATAATTCACCCCTCCACTTT. It translates to CASSTQDNSPLHF. J is TRBJ1-6 and V is TRBV19; no firm D call. CDR3 length equals 13 residues. Between the trimmed V and J ends, which lost 4 bases and 5 bases, there was a span of 6 bases. Looked up from germline, CDR1 is LNHDA and CDR2 is SQIVND (reference sequence).

This chain uses TRBV10-3 with TRBJ1-1; 8 nucleotides agree with TRBD1. The CDR3 is 15 residues long. Germline V gene lookup returns CDR1 ENHRY and CDR2 SYGVKD. Trimming took 2 bases from V and 1 from J; bases not matched to a gene: 3. In DNA form, the CDR3 reads TGTGCCATCAGTGAGCCCGGGACAGGGAACACTGAAGCTTTCTTT. Its translation: CAISEPGTGNTEAFF.

The V call is TRBV28, the J call TRBJ2-7, with TRBD1 matching over 12 bases. The length of the CDR3 is 15 residues. Germline lookup yields CDR1 MDHEN and CDR2 SYDVKM. Germline trimming cut 4 bases from V and 7 bases from J; bases unmatched to any gene: 8. In nucleotides, the CDR3 is TGTGCCAGCAGTTCCCTCGGGACAGGGGGCTGGGAGCAGTACTTC. Protein: CASSSLGTGGWEQYF. The variable domain in full, completed from reference TRBV28 and TRBJ2-7, reads DVKVTQSSRYLVKRTGEKVFLECVQDMDHENMFWYRQDPGLGLRLIYFSYDVKMKEKGDIPEGYSVSREKKERFSLILESASTNQTSMYLCASSSLGTGGWEQYFGPGTRLTVT.

Only a few counts were recorded for this clone. The J gene is TRBJ1-2, the V gene TRBV29-1, with D uncertain. The V gene's germline CDR1 is SQVTM and CDR2 ANQGSEA. CDR3 size: 13 residues. Trimming took off 3 bases at V and 0 bases at J, with 8 bases between the two ends. CDR3 nucleotides: TGCAGCGTTGATAGTCCACCTAACTATGGCTACACCTTC. Translating gives CSVDSPPNYGYTF.

This chain uses TRBV2 with TRBJ2-3, with TRBD2 matching 9 bases. The V and J ends lost 10 bases and 6 bases, in that order; junction bases with no gene match: 14. This CDR3 is built from 15 residues. CDR1 and CDR2 from the germline V gene are SNHLY and FYNNEI. The CDR3, as DNA: TGTGCCACCCCACCTGGCGGGGGGGCGTCGGATACGCAGTATTTT. It yields the protein CATPPGGGASDTQYF.

The chain carries TRBV29-1 and TRBJ2-1; 12 nucleotides align to TRBD1. With 7 bases clipped from V and 7 bases from J, the junction kept 5 bases outside the gene matches. The CDR3 length is 13 residues. The germline gives CDR1 SQVTM, CDR2 ANQGSEA. The CDR3: CSGGTGGRNEQFF. CDR3 DNA sequence: TGCAGCGGTGGGACAGGGGGCAGGAATGAGCAGTTCTTC.

The chain joins TRBV12-5 to TRBJ2-5; the D gene is possibly TRBD2 (5 bases). Per the germline V gene, CDR1 is LGHNT and CDR2 is FRNRAP. The CDR3 runs to 15 residues. V was cut by 0 bases and J by 5 bases, with 13 bases left in between. CDR3 sequence (DNA): TGTGCTAGTGGTTTGGTATATCGGGGTTGGGAGACCCAGTACTTC. Translation: CASGLVYRGWETQYF.

The chain combines TRBV3-1 (or the pseudogene TRBV3-2) with TRBJ1-5; D perhaps matches TRBD1 (6 bases). Germline V gene data show CDR1 as LGHDT and CDR2 as YNNKEL (reference sequence). V lost 1 base and J 4 bases, leaving 17 bases between the germline ends. The CDR3 totals 17 residues. Written as DNA, the CDR3 is TGTGCCAGCAGCCAAGGGACCTGGGGGACATCAAATCAGCCCCAGCATTTT. Encoded protein: CASSQGTWGTSNQPQHF.

Concerning this clone itself: A read error may account for a junction end that differs from germline. This chain connects TRBV19 to TRBJ2-6; 7 bases map to TRBD1. The CDR3 is 20 amino acids. Germline V lookup: CDR1 LNHDA, CDR2 SQIVND (reference sequence). CDR3 sequence reads: CASKALSGGRLTSGANVLTF. CDR3 nucleotide sequence: TGTGCGAGTAAGGCCCTCTCAGGGGGACGGCTAACCTCTGGGGCCAACGTCCTGACTTTC.

There are a few counts of this clone. The CDR3 reads CASSATQGSGANVLTF. The CDR3 DNA reads as TGTGCCAGCAGCGCGACACAGGGCTCTGGGGCCAACGTCCTGACTTTC. The J gene is TRBJ2-6, the V gene TRBV9; D possibly corresponds to TRBD1 (6 bases). The CDR3 is made up of 16 amino acids. Trimming stripped 3 bases from V and 0 bases from J, with 10 bases between. CDR1 and CDR2 from the germline V gene are SGDLS and YYNGEE.

In nucleotides, the CDR3 is TGTGCCAGCAGCGCACCAGGGGTCTGGTCCTACAATGAGCAGTTCTTC. Protein sequence: CASSAPGVWSYNEQFF. The chain couples TRBV11-2 to TRBJ2-1; D perhaps matches TRBD1 (6 bases). Germline values: CDR1 SGHAT, CDR2 FQNNGV. V dropped 5 bases and J dropped 1 base, with 15 bases sitting between them. The CDR3 runs 16 residues.

The chain recombines TRBV5-6 with TRBJ2-7; 8 positions match TRBD1. V trimming: 1 base; J trimming: 5 bases; junction bases outside the gene matches: 5. Germline V CDR1 and CDR2: SGHDT, YYEEEE. This CDR3 is 14 amino acids long. The CDR3 nucleotides read TGTGCCAGCAGCTTGAGGGACAGGCTCCACGAGCAGTACTTC. This encodes CASSLRDRLHEQYF.